This TCR beta chain emerged from a study of T-cell reconstitution after alpha-beta-depleted transplantation in children. With regard to this clonotype: The antigen is unknown.

V shed 4 bases and J shed 4 bases, with 11 bases lying between them. Germline CDR1 is DFQATT and CDR2 is SNEGSKA (reference sequence). This CDR3 has 14 residues. Unique molecular identifiers tagged the TCRbeta library. In TCRdb, the PCR reads were re-called with MiXCR into one record per CDR3 protein. The sample carries 530,000 or so distinct CDR3 sequences, 27% recorded once. General study points: A year had passed since transplant, and T-cell counts and diversity by then came mostly from newly produced T cells.

The source of this sequence is a boy in the first two years of life with Wiskott-Aldrich syndrome, due to receive a stem cell transplant. The source material was PBMCs, sampled before TCRalphabeta/CD19-depleted stem cell transplant. This chain connects TRBV20-1 to TRBJ2-6; the D is unclear. As DNA, the CDR3 is TGCAGTGCTATAGGGTTTCTGGGGGCCAACGTCCTGACTTTC. This translates into CSAIGFLGANVLTF.